Below, one TCR beta chain is given with its context. Its antigen target is currently unknown. Base quality data are lacking; no much larger clone is found one base away. One collaborating source in Seattle enrolled patients while the patients were actively infected and followed the patients over time throughout the course of disease. Each collaborating institution followed its own protocols to collect whole blood in K2EDTA tubes. For TCRbeta analysis, collaborators shipped samples as frozen whole blood, isolated PBMCs, or DNA extracted from either of those sample types. This record belongs to a study of blood T cell repertoires in COVID-19 (dated by TCRdb to the early 2020s). Regarding the study in general: Samples covering the acute and convalescent phases of COVID-19 were provided by collaborators in the United States, Italy and Spain. The prospective study material was composed of cDNA or gDNA derived from T cells, B-cell-depleted T cells, or PBMCs. Where available, HLA class I and class II types were obtained from metadata supplied by the sample provider rather than from assay-based typing. Sample metadata almost always included a de-identified subject ID, COVID-19 status, age in years and sex. The samples were drawn from the first 160 participants of the ongoing ImmuneRACE study and from about 1,200 subjects provided by 6 global collaborators. Deeply sampled blood TCRbeta repertoires from subjects exposed to, actively infected with, or recovered from COVID-19 were included in the dataset. A freely available public database, intended as a resource for researchers studying the immune response to SARS-CoV-2, is where the repertoires were released. The study at large found these results: Clinical and demographic metadata were provided uncurated, with the amount varying by source and participant.

The germline V gene provides CDR1 MGHRA and CDR2 YSYEKL. The CDR3 runs 15 amino acids, cysteine and phenylalanine included. The only DNA kept is the CDR3, 45 bases in frame from the first base. V lost 0 bases and J lost 6 bases, and the count of bases not matched to a germline gene is 6. TCRbeta CDR3 regions were amplified from genomic DNA using the immunoSEQ Assay, a bias-controlled multiplex PCR. Per the original workflow: The number of nucleated cells in each sample was estimated from the amplification of reference gene primers within the assay. Sequence reads were collapsed and filtered to measure the absolute abundance of every unique TCRbeta CDR3 rearrangement. Productive Simpson clonality was computed per sample as the square root of Simpson's diversity index over productive rearrangements. The source is immuneACCESS, and TCRdb retained only in-frame sequences with V and J called. Part of the clones is not carried over; for the studies checked, unresolved V genes explain less than half of this, and the remainder is unexplained. That table supplies the V and J calls and clone size; D and trimming were determined from the DNA. In this sample the table shows some 200,000 clones, about four fifths of which occur a single time. The biggest ten clones account for less than 15% of the sample.

Sequences were obtained from peripheral blood. The sequence joins TRBV4-1 to TRBJ2-7, and 9 bases in between align with TRBD2. The receptor's source is a woman over 75 with COVID-19, enrolled during active disease. In nucleotide form, the sequence is TGCGCCAGCAGCCAAGATCTTAGCGGGAGTTTCGAGCAGTACTTC. Its product reads: CASSQDLSGSFEQYF.